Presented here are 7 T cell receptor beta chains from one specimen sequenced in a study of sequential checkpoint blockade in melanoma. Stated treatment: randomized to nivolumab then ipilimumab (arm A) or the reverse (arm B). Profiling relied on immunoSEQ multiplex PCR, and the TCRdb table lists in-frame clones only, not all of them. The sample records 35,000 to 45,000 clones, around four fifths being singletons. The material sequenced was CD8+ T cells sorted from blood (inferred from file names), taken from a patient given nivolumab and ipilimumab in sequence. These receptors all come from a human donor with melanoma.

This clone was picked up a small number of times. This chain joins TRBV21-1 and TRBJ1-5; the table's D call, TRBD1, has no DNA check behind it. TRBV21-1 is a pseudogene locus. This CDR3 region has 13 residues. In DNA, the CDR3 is TGTGCCGGGGGGGGACAGGGAGGGCAGCCCCAGCATTTT. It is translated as CAGGGQGGQPQHF.

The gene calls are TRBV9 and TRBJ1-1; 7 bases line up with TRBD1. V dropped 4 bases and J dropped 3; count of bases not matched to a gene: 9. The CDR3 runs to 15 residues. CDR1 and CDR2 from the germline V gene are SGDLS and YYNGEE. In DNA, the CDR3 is TGTGCCAGCAGCCCCAGACAGGGCAGGGACACTGAAGCTTTCTTT. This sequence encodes CASSPRQGRDTEAFF.

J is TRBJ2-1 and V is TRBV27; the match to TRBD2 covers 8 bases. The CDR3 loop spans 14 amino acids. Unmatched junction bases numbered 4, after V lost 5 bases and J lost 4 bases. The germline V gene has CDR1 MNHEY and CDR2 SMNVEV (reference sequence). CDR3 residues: CASSGRLAYNEQFF. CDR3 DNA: TGTGCCAGCAGTGGCCGACTAGCGTACAATGAGCAGTTCTTC.

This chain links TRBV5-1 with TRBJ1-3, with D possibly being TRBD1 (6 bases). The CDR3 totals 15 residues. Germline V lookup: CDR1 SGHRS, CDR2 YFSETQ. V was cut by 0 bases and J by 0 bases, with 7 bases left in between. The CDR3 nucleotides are TGCGCCAGCAGCTTGGACAGGGACTCTGGAAACACCATATATTTT. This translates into CASSLDRDSGNTIYF.

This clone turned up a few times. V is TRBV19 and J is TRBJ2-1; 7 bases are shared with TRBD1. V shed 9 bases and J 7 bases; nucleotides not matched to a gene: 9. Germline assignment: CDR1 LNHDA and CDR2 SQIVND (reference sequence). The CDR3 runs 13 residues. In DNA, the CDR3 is TGTGCCAGCCTTGACAGGGTCGGAAATGAGCAGTTCTTC. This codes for CASLDRVGNEQFF.

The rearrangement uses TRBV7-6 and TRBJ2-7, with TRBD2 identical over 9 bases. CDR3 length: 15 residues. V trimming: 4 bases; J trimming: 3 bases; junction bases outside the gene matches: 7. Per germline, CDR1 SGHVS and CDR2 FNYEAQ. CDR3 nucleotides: TGTGCCAGCAGCTCCTCTAGCGGGGTAAACTACGAGCAGTACTTC. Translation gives CASSSSSGVNYEQYF.

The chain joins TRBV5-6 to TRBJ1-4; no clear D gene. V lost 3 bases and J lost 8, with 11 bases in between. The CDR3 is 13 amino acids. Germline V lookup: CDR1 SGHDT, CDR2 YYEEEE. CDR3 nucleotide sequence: TGTGCCAGCAGCTCGCGGATAGTCGAAAAACTGTTTTTT. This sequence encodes CASSSRIVEKLFF. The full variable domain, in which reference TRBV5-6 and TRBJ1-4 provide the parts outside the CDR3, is DAGVTQSPTHLIKTRGQQVTLRCSPKSGHDTVSWYQQALGQGPQFIFQYYEEEERQRGNFPDRFSGHQFPNYSSELNVNALLLGDSALYLCASSSRIVEKLFFGSGTQLSVL.